The T cell receptor (beta chain) under discussion was sequenced for a study of Graves' ophthalmopathy and Graves' hyperthyroidism. This clonotype was found many times. RNA transcripts were the source from which TCR beta CDR3 regions were amplified. RT-PCR in the first round used HTBI primers; a second-round multiplex PCR followed. Using its own MiXCR run on the multiplex PCR reads, TCRdb lists one record per CDR3 protein. Among 360,000 or so distinct CDR3 sequences listed, around 20% were seen once. CDR3 length: 16 amino acids. Trimming took 4 bases from V and 5 from J, leaving 18 bases between them. Germline V gene data show CDR1 as MDHEN and CDR2 as SYDVKM.

The specimen was peripheral blood. The chain is built from TRBV28 and TRBJ1-5; maybe TRBD1 (5 bases). The receptor was derived from a woman aged 18-29 years with Graves' ophthalmopathy. The chain's CDR3 is CASSSDHWGGYQPQHF. CDR3 DNA sequence: TGTGCCAGCAGTTCCGATCACTGGGGCGGATATCAGCCCCAGCATTTT. Filled out from reference TRBV28 and TRBJ1-5, the complete variable domain reads DVKVTQSSRYLVKRTGEKVFLECVQDMDHENMFWYRQDPGLGLRLIYFSYDVKMKEKGDIPEGYSVSREKKERFSLILESASTNQTSMYLCASSSDHWGGYQPQHFGDGTRLSIL.